This is a list of T cell receptor beta chains from one sample in a study of T-cell memory formation after mild COVID-19. From the 5' RACE reads, TCRdb called clonotypes with MiXCR, one entry per CDR3 protein. This sample has roughly 100,000 distinct CDR3 sequences, with about 15% found just once. Sequencing was done on a sample of PBMCs or a T cell subset sorted from them (not recorded which). The receptors here all came from an adult woman who had mild COVID-19 (a few samples of this study predate the infection). Cell type and time point are not known. Both conserved end residues are part of each CDR3. The D gene is left open where the match is weak. Size is omitted from some rows. Given values are once, few, many or a class for expanded clones.

V gene	D gene	J gene	clone size	CDR3 DNA	CDR3 protein
TRBV27	TRBD2	TRBJ2-7	.	TGTGCCAGCAGTTTATGGTCTAGCGGGACGTACGAGCAGTACTTC	CASSLWSSGTYEQYF
TRBV29-1	TRBD2	TRBJ2-2	.	TGCAGCGTTGAGGGGGCTAGCGGGGGACTCGCGAACACCGGGGAGCTGTTTTTT	CSVEGASGGLANTGELFF
TRBV5-1	TRBD1	TRBJ2-1	few	TGCGCCAGCAGCATCCGACAGGGGCTCGATGATAAGCAGTTCTTC	CASSIRQGLDDKQFF
TRBV28	TRBD1	TRBJ2-7	.	TGTGCCAGCAACAGCTGGGACAGTTACGAGCAGTACTTC	CASNSWDSYEQYF
TRBV9	.	TRBJ1-1	.	TGTGCCAGCAGCGCCCGTCCGGGAGGCACTGAAGCTTTCTTT	CASSARPGGTEAFF
TRBV4-1	.	TRBJ2-7	few	TGCGCCAGCAGCCAAGAACAGGCGGTGGAACTCTACGAGCAGTACTTC	CASSQEQAVELYEQYF
TRBV6-5	.	TRBJ1-1	.	TGTGCCAGCAGCCCGGGCGATGTTGGCCAGAACACTGAAGCTTTCTTT	CASSPGDVGQNTEAFF
TRBV12-3/TRBV12-4	TRBD2	TRBJ2-1	.	TGTGCCAGCAGCCTGGGAGGGGCTTTGGGTGAGCAGTTCTTC	CASSLGGALGEQFF
TRBV7-9	TRBD1	TRBJ2-7	few	TGTGCCAGCAGCTTAGATCTGGGACAGGTGGGGTACGAGCAGTACTTC	CASSLDLGQVGYEQYF
TRBV7-9	.	TRBJ2-2	many	TGTGCCAGCAGCCCGATACCTTGGGAGCTGTTTTTT	CASSPIPWELFF
TRBV15	TRBD1	TRBJ2-5	.	TGTGCCACCAGCAGAGGGTGGCCGGGACAGGGGGACGAGACCCAGTACTTC	CATSRGWPGQGDETQYF
TRBV4-1	.	TRBJ1-1	few	TGCGCCAGCAGCCAAGATTTAACAGCAAACACTGAAGCTTTCTTT	CASSQDLTANTEAFF
TRBV5-1	TRBD1	TRBJ2-1	.	TGCGCCAGCAGCTTGGGGACAGGGGTGAAGGAGCAGTTCTTC	CASSLGTGVKEQFF
TRBV7-9	.	TRBJ1-1	few	TGTGCCAGCAGGGGGGAGGGGAACACTGAAGCTTTCTTT	CASRGEGNTEAFF
TRBV20-1	TRBD2	TRBJ2-1	many	TGCAGTGCTAGAGAGGCTAGCGGACGCTCAATATACAATGAGCAGTTCTTC	CSAREASGRSIYNEQFF
TRBV7-3	.	TRBJ1-4	.	TGTGCCAGCAGCCCACCTACCCGCTTGGATGAAAAACTGTTTTTT	CASSPPTRLDEKLFF
TRBV5-6	.	TRBJ1-1	.	TGTGCCAGCAGCTTTTCCACTGAAGCTTTCTTT	CASSFSTEAFF
TRBV7-9	.	TRBJ2-1	.	TGTGCCAGCAGCGCCACTAAAAGGGATGACGATGAGCAGTTCTTC	CASSATKRDDDEQFF
TRBV4-1	.	TRBJ2-7	.	TGCGCCAGCAGCCAATGGGGCCCGGGCTACGAGCAGTACTTC	CASSQWGPGYEQYF
TRBV29-1	.	TRBJ2-7	.	TGCAGCGTTGAGGGCAGGTCCCTTGACGAGCAGTACTTC	CSVEGRSLDEQYF
TRBV3-1	TRBD1	TRBJ1-1	.	TGTGCCAGCAGCTCGACAGGGGATGGGGTGATCACTGAAGCTTTCTTT	CASSSTGDGVITEAFF
TRBV4-1	.	TRBJ1-1	.	TGCGCCAGCAGCCAAGGGACTGGCGAAGCTTTCTTT	CASSQGTGEAFF
TRBV7-6	.	TRBJ2-1	.	TGTGCCAGCAGCTTAGCGCAGGGCCTCTCCTACAATGAGCAGTTCTTC	CASSLAQGLSYNEQFF
TRBV27	.	TRBJ2-1	many	TGTGCCAGCAGTCCCCGAGCTAGCAGAGACAATGAGCAGTTCTTC	CASSPRASRDNEQFF
TRBV7-2	.	TRBJ1-2	few	TGTGCCAGCAGCTCCACAGCATTCTATGGCTACACCTTC	CASSSTAFYGYTF
TRBV7-6	.	TRBJ2-1	.	TGTGCCAGCAGCCCCCCCCTTGGGCAGCTCAATGAGCAGTTCTTC	CASSPPLGQLNEQFF
TRBV2	.	TRBJ1-1	.	TGTGCCAGCAGTGAAGGCGGGGGGCTGTACACTGAAGCTTTCTTT	CASSEGGGLYTEAFF
TRBV6-2/TRBV6-3	.	TRBJ1-6	.	TGTGCCAGCAGGCAGTATAATTCACCCCTCCACTTT	CASRQYNSPLHF